This TCR beta chain stems from a study of shared clonotypes between healthy human individuals. TCRdb keeps only in-frame clones here, not all; method: immunoSEQ multiplex PCR. This table has about 1.1 million clones, 78% appearing once. Trimming pared 0 bases from V and 0 bases from J, leaving 6 bases between. Germline lookup yields CDR1 SGHRS and CDR2 YFSETQ. The CDR3 covers 15 residues. The table lists this clone with a count of one. Material for sequencing was memory CD4+ T cells from PBMCs. Regarding subset: CD45RA-negative fraction. The chain couples TRBV5-1 to TRBJ1-4, with D unclear. The clonotype comes from a young man in good health. Some clones in this sample may be carry-over from other donors' samples. The DNA for the CDR3 is TGCGCCAGCAGCTTGGAGGTAGCAACTAATGAAAAACTGTTTTTT. Translated, it gives CASSLEVATNEKLFF.